This TCR beta chain comes out of a study of siplizumab effects on memory and regulatory T cells. Clones were read by immunoSEQ multiplex PCR, and TCRdb kept only the in-frame ones, dropping some. The sample shows about 87,000 clones, approximately 90% of them seen only once. Points on this clone: Its matching antigen is unknown.

Study-wide points: The mean Treg-derived percentage of mappable alloreactive CD4+ clones was 60% to 70% with siplizumab compared with approximately 30% in controls. The naive T cell population seemed more diverse than memory cells and seemed a major contributor to the alloresponse.

This CDR3 comprises 13 residues. CDR1 is MDHEN and CDR2 is SYDVKM in the germline V gene. Trimming removed 3 bases at V and 0 bases at J, with 5 bases between. What was sequenced was CD4+ T cells sorted from blood. The receptor was derived from a human donor in good health. The chain uses TRBV28 and TRBJ2-5; D ambiguous. The chain's CDR3 is CASSLGYQETQYF. DNA of the CDR3: TGTGCCAGCAGTTTGGGGTACCAAGAGACCCAGTACTTC.